This entry lists 29 T cell receptor beta chains sequenced from one sample in a study of beta chain features in type 1 diabetes. The authors reverse transcribed all of the isolated RNA, so sequencing captured expressed TCRB transcripts. The protocol was immunoSEQ multiplex PCR, while the TCRdb copy is restricted to in-frame clones and leaves out a portion. The table includes about 340,000 clones, 7.5% to 9% detected once. Input material: central memory CD4+ T cells from blood. Receptors were obtained from a woman aged 18-29 years in good health.

This clone was detected a few times. The genes are TRBV6-6 and TRBJ2-7, with D perhaps given as TRBD1 or TRBD2 (5 bases each). CDR1 MNHNY and CDR2 SVGAGI come from the germline V gene (reference sequence). The V and J ends lost 8 bases and 1 base respectively, with 12 bases between them. CDR3 length: 13 amino acids. CDR3 sequence reads: CASGRDRSYEQYF. CDR3 DNA sequence: TGTGCCAGCGGGAGAGACAGATCCTACGAGCAGTACTTC.

This clone was observed at least ten times. The gene calls are TRBV7-9 and TRBJ1-1; perhaps TRBD1 as D (5 bases). Trimming stripped 7 bases from V and 7 bases from J, with 22 bases between. CDR3 length equals 15 residues. CDR1 is SEHNR and CDR2 is FQNEAQ in the germline V gene (reference sequence). CDR3 coding DNA: TGTGCCAGCACCCTCTCAACCTCCGGGGCCGGTGAAGCTTTCTTT. Translated, it gives CASTLSTSGAGEAFF.

The chain combines TRBV20-1 with TRBJ1-5, with a possible D match to TRBD1 (6 bases). The CDR3 loop spans 11 amino acids. Germline V CDR1 and CDR2: DFQATT, SNEGSKA (reference sequence). V was trimmed by 5 bases and J by 7 bases, leaving 9 bases between them. The CDR3 here is CSALGGQPQHF. CDR3 coding DNA: TGCAGTGCTTTAGGGGGGCAGCCCCAGCATTTT.

As concerns this clone: Other DNA sequences in the sample encode the same CDR3. The chain joins TRBV5-4 to TRBJ1-1; D unresolved. CDR3 size: 15 residues. Germline V gives CDR1 SGHNT, CDR2 YYREEE (reference sequence). The germline V and J ends were trimmed by 0 bases and 0 bases, with 9 bases remaining between them. Here the CDR3 DNA reads TGTGCCAGCAGCTTGGGACGAAGCATGAACACTGAAGCTTTCTTT. It translates to CASSLGRSMNTEAFF.

This clone was recorded a few times. The chain links TRBV7-2 to TRBJ2-1; no firm D call. Germline V CDR1 and CDR2: SGHTA, FQGNSA. The CDR3 runs to 12 residues. Trimming took off 3 bases at V and 7 bases at J, with 7 bases between the two ends. This CDR3 is CASSFQLNEQFF. The CDR3 nucleotides are TGTGCCAGCAGCTTCCAATTGAATGAGCAGTTCTTC.

The rearrangement links TRBV6-6 to TRBJ2-7; maybe TRBD1 (7 bases). CDR1 MNHNY and CDR2 SVGAGI come from the germline V gene (reference sequence). The CDR3 is 15 residues long. Trimming took off 5 bases at V and 1 base at J, with 15 bases between the two ends. The CDR3 coding sequence is TGTGCCAGCAGTGAGCAGGGGGGATTATCCTACGAGCAGTACTTC. Translation gives CASSEQGGLSYEQYF.

This chain uses TRBV21-1 with TRBJ1-2; TRBD1, as called in the table, went unchecked against the DNA. TRBV21-1 is assigned pseudogene status. This CDR3 contains 13 residues. The CDR3 sequence: CASSGTGFYGYTF. CDR3 in DNA: TGTGCCAGCAGCGGGACAGGCTTCTATGGCTACACCTTC.

With regard to this clone: This may come from a read error, since a much larger clone is one base off. This same CDR3 is encoded by further DNA sequences in the sample. V and J are TRBV11-2 and TRBJ1-5; no definite D call. CDR3 length: 13 amino acids. Trimming stripped 2 bases from V and 1 base from J, with 3 bases between. The V gene's germline CDR1 is SGHAT and CDR2 FQNNGV. The CDR3 DNA reads as TGTGCCAGCAGCTTATCCAGCAATCAGCCCCAGCATTTT. Residues: CASSLSSNQPQHF.

Details on this clone: This same CDR3 is encoded by further DNA sequences in the sample. V is TRBV7-2 and J is TRBJ2-1; 11 bases align to TRBD2. Germline assignment: CDR1 SGHTA and CDR2 FQGNSA. This CDR3 is built from 15 residues. With V trimmed by 4 bases and J by 3 bases, 2 bases remained unmatched. The CDR3 here is CASSSTSGSYNEQFF. The DNA of the CDR3 is TGTGCCAGCAGCTCCACTAGCGGGAGCTACAATGAGCAGTTCTTC.

The rearrangement joins TRBV7-3 to TRBJ2-2; a weak D match, TRBD2 (6 bases). This CDR3 contains 15 residues. V lost 3 bases, J lost 2 bases, and 10 bases lay in between. From germline, CDR1 is SGHTA and CDR2 FQGTGA. CDR3 sequence: CASSFLGTNTGELFF. The CDR3 nucleotides are TGTGCCAGCAGCTTCCTGGGGACTAACACCGGGGAGCTGTTTTTT.

This clone was observed a handful of times. This chain links TRBV18 with TRBJ1-4, with D uncertain. The germline V and J ends were trimmed by 3 bases and 7 bases, with 18 bases remaining between them. Per the germline V gene, CDR1 is KGHSH and CDR2 is LQKENI. CDR3 length: 16 residues. In DNA, the CDR3 is TGTGCCAGCTCACCGCCTGGGAGCATGGGGTCTGAAAAACTGTTTTTT. Its translation: CASSPPGSMGSEKLFF. Based on the CDR3 plus reference TRBV18 and TRBJ1-4, the full variable domain is NAGVMQNPRHLVRRRGQEARLRCSPMKGHSHVYWYRQLPEEGLKFMVYLQKENIIDESGMPKERFSAEFPKEGPSILRIQQVVRGDSAAYFCASSPPGSMGSEKLFFGSGTQLSVL.

In its sample, this clone was seen a few times. The J gene is TRBJ2-2, the V gene TRBV29-1, with 9 bases lining up with TRBD2. J was trimmed by 4 bases and V by 7 bases; bases with no gene match: 10. Germline V gives CDR1 SQVTM, CDR2 ANQGSEA. The CDR3 has 15 residues. The CDR3 region has the DNA TGCAGCGGTGCTTTGGTAGCGGGAGCCACCGGGGAGCTGTTTTTT. Translated, it gives CSGALVAGATGELFF.

This clone was counted only a few times. The chain carries TRBV5-1 and TRBJ2-3; 9 nucleotides line up with TRBD2. This CDR3 spans 17 amino acids. V gave up 0 bases and J gave up 1 base; unmatched junction bases: 6. Germline V gene lookup returns CDR1 SGHRS and CDR2 YFSETQ. CDR3 DNA sequence: TGCGCCAGCAGCTTGGCCCTCAGACTAGCGGGCACAGATACGCAGTATTTT. This translates into CASSLALRLAGTDTQYF.

This clone was detected a few times. One end of the junction is discordant with germline, which a read error may explain. This chain joins TRBV27 and TRBJ1-1, with D possibly being TRBD1 (6 bases). CDR1 MNHEY and CDR2 SMNVEV come from the germline V gene (reference sequence). The CDR3 length is 11 residues. The CDR3 nucleotides are TGTGCCAGCAGTCTACAGGGCATCCCCCCCTTT. Its protein product is CASSLQGIPPF.

This clone appeared many times. The V call is TRBV5-4, the J call TRBJ2-4, with TRBD2 matching 8 bases. The V and J ends lost 0 bases and 3 bases, in that order; junction bases with no gene match: 2. The CDR3 contains 15 residues. Germline CDR1 reads SGHNT; CDR2 reads YYREEE (reference sequence). The CDR3 region has the DNA TGTGCCAGCAGCTTGGCGGGAGGGCTCAAAAACATTCAGTACTTC. Residues: CASSLAGGLKNIQYF.

V gene TRBV5-1 combines with J gene TRBJ2-7; 10 bases map to TRBD1. Trimming cost V 0 bases and J 6 bases; bases outside gene matches: 12. The CDR3 covers 17 residues. From germline, CDR1 is SGHRS and CDR2 YFSETQ. CDR3 bases: TGCGCCAGCAGCTTGGCTTCCGGGACAGGGGAAGTGGTCGAGCAGTACTTC. This translates into CASSLASGTGEVVEQYF.

CDR3 nucleotides: TGCGCCAGCGGCCGGATTAAAACTCTAAACCTGAACACTGAAGCTTTCTTT. Translation gives CASGRIKTLNLNTEAFF. The V and J genes are TRBV4-1 and TRBJ1-1, with D uncertain. V was pared by 8 bases and J by 0 bases, with 22 bases between. There are 17 residues in the CDR3. CDR1 MGHRA and CDR2 YSYEKL come from the germline V gene.

This clone was picked up a small number of times. A read error may be the cause here, since a much bigger clone is one base away. The chain carries TRBV7-2 and TRBJ1-2; TRBD1 aligns across 7 bases. Looked up from germline, CDR1 is SGHTA and CDR2 is FQGNSA. The length of the CDR3 is 13 residues. The V gene end was trimmed by 4 bases and the J gene end by 2 bases; junction bases not matched to a gene: 1. The CDR3 loop is CASSSQGNYGYTF. CDR3 coding DNA: TGTGCCAGCAGCTCACAGGGGAACTATGGCTACACCTTC.

This clone was seen a handful of times. The gene calls are TRBV27 and TRBJ2-2; D not resolved. Germline V lookup: CDR1 MNHEY, CDR2 SMNVEV (reference sequence). The V end lost 4 bases, the J end lost 0 bases, and 0 bases lay between the germline ends. The CDR3 extends over 12 amino acids. CDR3 bases: TGTGCCAGCAGTTCGAACACCGGGGAGCTGTTTTTT. Translated, it gives CASSSNTGELFF.

Here the CDR3 DNA reads TGCGCCAGCAGCTTGGCCCGGGGCAGCACAGATACGCAGTATTTT. Its protein product is CASSLARGSTDTQYF. This rearrangement joins TRBV5-1 to TRBJ2-3; D is perhaps TRBD1 or TRBD2 (5 bases each). V lost 0 bases and J lost 0, with 8 bases in between. Germline CDR1 is SGHRS and CDR2 is YFSETQ. The CDR3 runs to 15 residues.

V usage is TRBV5-4 and J usage is TRBJ2-5, with 12 nucleotides matching TRBD2. Trimming removed 5 bases from V and 5 bases from J; junction bases left unmatched: 10. Per germline, CDR1 SGHNT and CDR2 YYREEE (reference sequence). This CDR3 contains 16 residues. This CDR3 is CASSRGLAGPQETQYF. DNA for the CDR3: TGTGCCAGCAGTCGCGGACTAGCGGGACCGCAGGAGACCCAGTACTTC. Using reference TRBV5-4 and TRBJ2-5 for the parts outside the CDR3, the full variable domain is ETGVTQSPTHLIKTRGQQVTLRCSSQSGHNTVSWYQQALGQGPQFIFQYYREEENGRGNFPPRFSGLQFPNYSSELNVNALELDDSALYLCASSRGLAGPQETQYFGPGTRLLVL.

This clone has a count of ten or more. The chain couples TRBV7-2 to TRBJ1-2; TRBD1 aligns across 10 bases. This CDR3 contains 14 residues. Germline V gene lookup returns CDR1 SGHTA and CDR2 FQGNSA. The ends lost 6 bases at V and 1 base at J; junction bases unmatched: 2. The CDR3 bases are TGTGCCAGCAGGCGGACAGGGGGTAACTATGGCTACACCTTC. Translated, it gives CASRRTGGNYGYTF.

The chain is built from TRBV12-5 and TRBJ2-3, with 7 bases fitting TRBD1. The CDR3 has 13 residues. CDR1 and CDR2 from the germline V gene are LGHNT and FRNRAP. With V trimmed by 5 bases and J by 8 bases, 7 bases remained unmatched. CDR3 coding DNA: TGTGCTAGTGGTAGGACAGGATTTGGTACGCAGTATTTT. Encoded protein: CASGRTGFGTQYF.

The chain employs TRBV25-1 and TRBJ2-1; 15 bases fit TRBD2. The CDR3 has 15 residues. The ends lost 7 bases at V and 7 bases at J; junction bases unmatched: 5. Germline values: CDR1 MGHDK, CDR2 SYGVNS. The CDR3 protein is CASTGLAGGRNEQFF. The CDR3 DNA sequence: TGTGCCAGCACGGGACTAGCGGGAGGTAGAAATGAGCAGTTCTTC.

This clone was seen only a few times. V is TRBV4-3 and J is TRBJ2-3; D is possibly TRBD1 (5 bases). Trimming stripped 0 bases from V and 2 bases from J, with 21 bases between. This CDR3 region has 19 residues. Looked up from germline, CDR1 is LGHNA and CDR2 is YSLEER. The CDR3 nucleotides are TGCGCCAGCAGCCAAGAACCCCCACATGGAAGCAGGGTCACAGATACGCAGTATTTT. It encodes CASSQEPPHGSRVTDTQYF.

The table lists this clone with many counts. This chain links TRBV7-2 with TRBJ2-3; tentatively, D is TRBD1 (6 bases). CDR3 length: 14 amino acids. Trimming pared 7 bases from V and 6 bases from J, leaving 17 bases between. Germline assignment: CDR1 SGHTA and CDR2 FQGNSA. CDR3 protein: CASTARGIADTQYF. CDR3 bases: TGTGCCAGCACCGCGAGGGGGATAGCGGATACGCAGTATTTT.

This clone was observed a few times. The chain uses TRBV10-1 and TRBJ2-7; D is undetermined. V was shortened by 8 bases and J by 4 bases, with 6 bases between the two germline ends. The CDR3 has 10 amino acids. Germline V gene data show CDR1 as WNHNN and CDR2 as SYGVQD (reference sequence). The CDR3 loop reads CASLDYEQYF. In DNA, the CDR3 is TGCGCCAGCCTTGATTACGAGCAGTACTTC.

This clone has only a few counts. The V and J genes are TRBV5-1 and TRBJ2-1; 14 bases match TRBD2. J lost 6 bases, V lost 5 bases, and 1 base had no gene match. The CDR3 is 14 amino acids. Germline loops: CDR1 SGHRS, CDR2 YFSETQ. CDR3 sequence (DNA): TGCGCCAGCAGGGGACTAGCGGGAGCCAATGAGCAGTTCTTC. Translation: CASRGLAGANEQFF.

There are many counts of this clone. The chain is built from TRBV28 and TRBJ1-1; D gene uncertain. This CDR3 has 11 residues. Trimming stripped 3 bases from V and 3 bases from J, with 2 bases between. The germline V gene encodes CDR1 MDHEN and CDR2 SYDVKM. Here the CDR3 reads CASSLDTEAFF. CDR3 DNA sequence: TGTGCCAGCAGTTTGGACACTGAAGCTTTCTTT.